The next 15 T cell receptor beta chains were all read from a single sample in a study of blood T cells in healthy people across ages (dated by TCRdb to between 2015 and 2017). The library was built by means of 5' RACE. Sequencing was performed on an Illumina HiSeq 2500. The second PCR ran for roughly 6 to 11 cycles and used a J-beta primer mix along with a sample-barcoded 5' primer. TCRdb reworked the public reads: Q25 trimming with fastp, MiXCR clone assembly, productive beta chains retained. Under each unique CDR3 protein, matching rows form one entry showing the most common genes and DNA. This sample has about 1 million distinct CDR3 sequences in its table, and 35% to 55% of those were observed once. The top ten constitute 15% to 20% of the sample. Sequenced sample: blood. The source is a woman aged 55-69 years in good health.

There are a few counts of this clonotype. This sequence joins TRBV12-3 or TRBV12-4 and TRBJ1-2, with 8 bases matching TRBD1. V was pared by 4 bases and J by 10 bases, with 8 bases of the junction left unmatched. The CDR3 spans 13 residues. The CDR3 protein is CASSSLGQGDYTF. The CDR3, as DNA: TGTGCCAGCAGTTCCCTCGGACAGGGTGACTACACCTTC.

V is TRBV7-6 and J is TRBJ2-5, with D perhaps assigned TRBD1 or TRBD2 (5 bases each). The DNA end lines up better with TRBJ2-7; the J call may be wrong. From germline, CDR1 is SGHVS and CDR2 FNYEAQ. This CDR3 contains 13 residues. CDR3 amino acids: CASSPGPRYEQYF. CDR3 nucleotides: TGTGCCAGCAGCCCGGGACCTCGCTACGAGCAGTACTTC.

The rearrangement uses TRBV7-2 and TRBJ2-7, with TRBD2 as a possible D gene (6 bases). V shed 2 bases and J shed 6 bases, with 14 bases lying between them. The germline gives CDR1 SGHTA, CDR2 FQGNSA. This CDR3 spans 14 amino acids. Here the CDR3 DNA reads TGTGCCAGCAGCTTAAAGGGGCCGGGGGTCGAGCAGTACTTC. Encoded protein: CASSLKGPGVEQYF. The complete variable domain, with remaining parts taken from reference TRBV7-2 and TRBJ2-7, reads GAGVSQSPSNKVTEKGKDVELRCDPISGHTALYWYRQSLGQGLEFLIYFQGNSAPDKSGLPSDRFSAERTGGSVSTLTIQRTQQEDSAVYLCASSLKGPGVEQYFGPGTRLTVT.

The rearrangement uses TRBV2 and TRBJ2-1; D remains ambiguous. The CDR3 contains 18 residues. Trimming removed 0 bases from V and 0 bases from J, with 15 bases in between. CDR1 and CDR2 from the germline V gene are SNHLY and FYNNEI. CDR3 in amino acids: CASSEAVGLSRSYNEQFF. As DNA, the CDR3 is TGTGCCAGCAGTGAAGCTGTGGGCCTCAGCCGCTCCTACAATGAGCAGTTCTTC.

The chain uses TRBV29-1 and TRBJ2-1; 11 nucleotides line up with TRBD2. TRBJ2-7 explains the end of the DNA better; the J call may be wrong. The CDR3 totals 16 residues. Germline V gene lookup returns CDR1 SQVTM and CDR2 ANQGSEA. DNA for the CDR3: TGCAGCGTTGGTGGGAAGACTAGCGGGACCTACAATGAGCAGTACTTC. Protein: CSVGGKTSGTYNEQYF.

This clonotype was counted only a few times. The genes are TRBV20-1 and TRBJ2-7, with D perhaps matching TRBD1 (6 bases). The germline V gene has CDR1 DFQATT and CDR2 SNEGSKA (reference sequence). This CDR3 spans 14 amino acids. Trimming removed 5 bases at V and 7 bases at J, with 21 bases between. CDR3 sequence reads: CSAGVGTRRTEQYF. The CDR3 nucleotides read TGCAGTGCTGGGGTCGGGACAAGGCGGACTGAGCAGTACTTC.

The V gene is TRBV7-9, the J gene TRBJ2-4; the D gene is possibly TRBD2 (7 bases). Looked up from germline, CDR1 is SEHNR and CDR2 is FQNEAQ (reference sequence). V lost 5 bases and J 4 bases, leaving 21 bases between the germline ends. The CDR3 runs to 17 residues. CDR3 sequence: CASSGGAVTLAKNIQYF. The CDR3 DNA reads as TGTGCCAGCAGCGGGGGGGCGGTGACCCTTGCTAAAAACATTCAGTACTTC.

The sample holds a few counts of this clonotype. This sequence joins TRBV28 and TRBJ2-5, with D perhaps matching TRBD1 (5 bases). The closer fit of TRBJ2-7 to the DNA end suggests the J call may be wrong. CDR3 length: 13 amino acids. Germline-derived CDR1 and CDR2 are MDHEN and SYDVKM. The DNA for the CDR3 is TGTGCCAGCAATCGCCAGGGCTCCTACGAGCAGTACTTC. Its translation is CASNRQGSYEQYF.

The chain is built from TRBV15 and TRBJ2-2, with a tentative D call TRBD2 (5 bases). Per germline, CDR1 LNHNV and CDR2 YYDKDF (reference sequence). CDR3 size: 15 residues. The V end was cut by 1 base, the J end by 4 bases, with 10 bases between. In nucleotides, the CDR3 is TGTGCCACCAGCAGAGTTCGGGGTACCACCGGGGAGCTGTTTTTT. Translated, it gives CATSRVRGTTGELFF.

The chain links TRBV12-3 or TRBV12-4 to TRBJ1-5; TRBD1 is a possible D gene (5 bases). The CDR3 is made up of 13 amino acids. The ends were cut back, 4 bases at V and 4 bases at J, with 8 bases in the middle. CDR3 residues: CASSSEGNQPQHF. The CDR3 bases are TGTGCCAGCAGTTCGGAGGGGAATCAGCCCCAGCATTTT.

The rearrangement joins TRBV4-1 to TRBJ2-4; D is unresolved. Germline V gene sequence: CDR1 MGHRA, CDR2 YSYEKL. CDR3 size: 13 residues. V dropped 3 bases and J dropped 12 bases, with 15 bases sitting between them. CDR3 sequence: CASSHVVVGDQYF. The CDR3 coding sequence is TGCGCCAGCAGCCACGTTGTGGTAGGCGATCAGTACTTC.

This chain joins TRBV28 and TRBJ2-3; either TRBD1 or TRBD2 may supply D (5 bases each). The CDR3 has 14 amino acids. In germline, CDR1 is MDHEN, CDR2 SYDVKM. V was pared by 4 bases and J by 6 bases, with 14 bases between. As DNA, the CDR3 is TGTGCCAGCAGTTACGGGACCGGAGGCGATACGCAGTATTTT. Protein sequence: CASSYGTGGDTQYF.

This clonotype was seen a few times. The rearrangement links TRBV5-6 to TRBJ2-3, with 12 bases lining up with TRBD2. The CDR3 sequence is 17 residues long. Trimming removed 6 bases from V and 0 bases from J; junction bases left unmatched: 8. Germline V CDR1 and CDR2: SGHDT, YYEEEE. CDR3 coding DNA: TGTGCCAGCACCCCCGGGACTAGCGGGCCTAGCACAGATACGCAGTATTTT. It codes for CASTPGTSGPSTDTQYF.

The rearrangement links TRBV20-1 to TRBJ1-6, with TRBD1 as a possible D gene (6 bases). CDR3 size: 15 residues. The V end was cut by 1 base, the J end by 8 bases, with 15 bases between. Germline CDR1 is DFQATT and CDR2 is SNEGSKA (reference sequence). Here the CDR3 DNA reads TGCAGTGCTAGAGTACAGGGACGGGGCGATTCACCCCTCCACTTT. Its protein is CSARVQGRGDSPLHF.

This clonotype was recorded a few times. The chain carries TRBV20-1 and TRBJ2-1, with 11 bases identical to TRBD2. The CDR3 is 15 amino acids. With 6 bases clipped from V and 9 bases from J, the junction kept 13 bases outside the gene matches. Germline V lookup: CDR1 DFQATT, CDR2 SNEGSKA (reference sequence). The DNA of the CDR3 is TGCAGTGCAGGGATTAGCGGGAGGGCCGAGAGTGAGCAGTTCTTC. Translating it yields CSAGISGRAESEQFF.